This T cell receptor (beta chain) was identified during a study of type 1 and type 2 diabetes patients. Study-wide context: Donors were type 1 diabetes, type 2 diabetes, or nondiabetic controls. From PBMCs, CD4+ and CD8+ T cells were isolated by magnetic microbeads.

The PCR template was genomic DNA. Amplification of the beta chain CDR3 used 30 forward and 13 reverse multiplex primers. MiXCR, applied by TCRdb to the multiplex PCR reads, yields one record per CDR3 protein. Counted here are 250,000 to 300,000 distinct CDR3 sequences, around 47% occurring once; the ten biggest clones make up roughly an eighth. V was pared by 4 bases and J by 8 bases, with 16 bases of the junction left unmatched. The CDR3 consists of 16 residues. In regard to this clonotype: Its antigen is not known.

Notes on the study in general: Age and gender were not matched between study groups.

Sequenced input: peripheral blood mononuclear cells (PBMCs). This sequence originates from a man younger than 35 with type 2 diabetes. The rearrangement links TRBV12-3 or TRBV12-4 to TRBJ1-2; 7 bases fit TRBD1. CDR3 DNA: TGTGCCAGCAGTTACTTACCCCGGGACAGAGCTAGAGGCTACACCTTC. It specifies CASSYLPRDRARGYTF.